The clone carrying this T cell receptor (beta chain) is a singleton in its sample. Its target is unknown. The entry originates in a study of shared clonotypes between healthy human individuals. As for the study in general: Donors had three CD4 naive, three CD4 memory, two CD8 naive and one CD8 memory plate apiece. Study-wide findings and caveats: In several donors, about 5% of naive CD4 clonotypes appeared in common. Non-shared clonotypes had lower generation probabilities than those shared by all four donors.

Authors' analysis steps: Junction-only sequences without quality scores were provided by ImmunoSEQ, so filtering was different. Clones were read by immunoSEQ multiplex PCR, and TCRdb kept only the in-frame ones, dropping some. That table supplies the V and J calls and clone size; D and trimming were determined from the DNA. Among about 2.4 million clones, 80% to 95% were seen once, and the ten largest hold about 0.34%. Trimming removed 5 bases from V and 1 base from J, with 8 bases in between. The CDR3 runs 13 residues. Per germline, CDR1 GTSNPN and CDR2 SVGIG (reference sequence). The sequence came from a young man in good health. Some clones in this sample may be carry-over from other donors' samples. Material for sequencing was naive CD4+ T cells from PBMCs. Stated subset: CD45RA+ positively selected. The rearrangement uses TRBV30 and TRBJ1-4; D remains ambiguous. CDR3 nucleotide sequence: TGTGCCTGGGGTCCAGGAACTAATGAAAAACTGTTTTTT. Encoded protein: CAWGPGTNEKLFF.